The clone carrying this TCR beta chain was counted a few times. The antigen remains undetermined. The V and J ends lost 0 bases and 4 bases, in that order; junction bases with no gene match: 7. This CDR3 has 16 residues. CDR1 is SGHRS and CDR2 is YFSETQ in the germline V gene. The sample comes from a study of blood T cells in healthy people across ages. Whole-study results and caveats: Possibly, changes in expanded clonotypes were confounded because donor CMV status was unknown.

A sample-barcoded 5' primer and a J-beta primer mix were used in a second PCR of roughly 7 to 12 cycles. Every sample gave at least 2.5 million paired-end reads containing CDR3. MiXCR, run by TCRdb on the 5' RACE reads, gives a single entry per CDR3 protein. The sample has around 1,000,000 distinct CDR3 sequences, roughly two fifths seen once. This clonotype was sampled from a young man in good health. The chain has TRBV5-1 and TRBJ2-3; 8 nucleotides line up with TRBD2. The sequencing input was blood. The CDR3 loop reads CASSLEGSGVADTQYF. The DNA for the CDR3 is TGCGCCAGCAGCTTGGAGGGTAGCGGGGTAGCAGATACGCAGTATTTT.